The clone carrying this TCR beta chain was seen just once. The data derive from a study of control samples from healthy donors and cancer patients. There are 13 residues in the CDR3. With 3 bases removed from V and 5 bases from J, the gap between germline ends came to 12 bases. The germline gives CDR1 SGDLS, CDR2 YYNGEE. Data came from immunoSEQ multiplex PCR; TCRdb stores just in-frame clones and leaves some out. The sample shows 45,000 to 60,000 clones, roughly 92% of them seen only once. The TCR was taken from a man aged 25-40 years in good health. V gene TRBV9 combines with J gene TRBJ2-7; either TRBD1 or TRBD2 may fit D (5 bases each). Sequencing was done on a sample of blood. CDR3 DNA sequence: TGTGCCAGCAGCGGGCCGGGGCCCAACGAGCAGTACTTC. Amino acids: CASSGPGPNEQYF.